This TCR beta chain was profiled in a study of T cell repertoires in cytomegalovirus infection. Overall study findings and caveats: CMV-specific TCR beta clonotypes restricted by HLA-C were the ones dominating the ex vivo response.

This clonotype was picked up a small number of times. Antigen unknown. One entry per CDR3 protein, called by TCRdb with MiXCR from the reads. The sample comprises about 920,000 distinct CDR3 sequences, around 32% of which are singletons, and over 12% rests with the top ten. V shed 1 base and J shed 1 base, with 17 bases lying between them. The CDR3 runs to 19 residues. The germline CDR1 and CDR2 sequences are SEHNR and FQNEAQ (reference sequence). Material: cultured CD8+ T cells from PBMCs, obtained from culture after CMV antigen stimulation. The rearrangement links TRBV7-9 to TRBJ2-6; D tentatively fits TRBD1 or TRBD2 (6 bases each). The sequence derives from a human donor in good health (CMV status not recorded). Some clones in this sample may be carry-over from other donors' samples. The CDR3 region is CASSLVMGGRRSGANVLTF. The DNA for the CDR3 is TGTGCCAGCAGCTTAGTGATGGGGGGCCGGCGATCTGGGGCCAACGTCCTGACTTTC.